This T cell receptor beta chain was sequenced for a study of CD8+CD57+ T cells in acquired aplastic anemia. Study-wide findings and caveats: In CD8+ cells, Simpson's diversity showed no significant difference between patients and controls.

This clonotype came up many times. Its antigen is unknown. Genomic DNA was employed as the template in profiling TCR beta VDJ and CDR3. Via MiXCR, TCRdb re-called the reads, giving one row per CDR3 protein. The data hold over 150,000 distinct CDR3 sequences, with roughly 45% observed a single time. The CDR3 has 13 residues. Trimming took 3 bases from V and 10 from J, leaving 12 bases between them. Germline assignment: CDR1 MGHDK and CDR2 SYGVNS. The receptor comes from a human donor in good health. This chain uses TRBV25-1 with TRBJ1-4; a possible D gene is TRBD1 (6 bases). Material for sequencing was sorted CD4+, CD8+, or CD8+CD57+ T cells (not recorded which) from PBMCs. The DNA for the CDR3 is TGTGCCAGCAGTGATTTGACAGGAGGAAAACTGTTTTTT. As protein: CASSDLTGGKLFF.